This TCR beta chain was recovered during a study of spatial heterogeneity in lung cancer. The CDR3 covers 13 residues. CDR1 is SQVTM, CDR2 ANQGSEA, per germline. V shed 6 bases, J shed 6 bases, and the junction held 10 bases outside the gene matches. TCRdb redid the calling of the 5' RACE reads with MiXCR, one entry per CDR3 protein. Found here are under 20,000 distinct CDR3 sequences, 10% of them singletons; the top ten hold approximately 34%. As for time point: blood at routine non-recurrence follow-up after resection. This clonotype appeared many times. V gene TRBV29-1 combines with J gene TRBJ1-2; 7 bases map to TRBD1. The material was PBMCs, obtained at follow-up. The origin of this receptor is a female donor with early-stage non-small cell lung cancer. CDR3 sequence: CSVGDRVSNGYTF. CDR3 coding DNA: TGCAGCGTGGGAGACAGGGTTTCGAATGGCTACACCTTC.